This T cell receptor beta chain is drawn from a study of blood T cell repertoires in COVID-19. Looking at the study overall: The United States, Italy and Spain provided the acute and convalescent COVID-19 samples. Sample material is recorded as cDNA or gDNA derived from T cells, B-cell-depleted T cells, or PBMCs.

Authors' analysis steps: Estimation of nucleated cell counts relied on the amplification of reference gene primers. The method was immunoSEQ multiplex PCR; TCRdb's version includes in-frame clones alone and lacks a portion of them. V, J and clone size reflect that table, while D and trimming were determined from the DNA. The sample lists approximately 230,000 clones, 85% to 90% occurring once. The receptor comes from an older man with acute or convalescent COVID-19. The source material was peripheral blood.

CDR3 DNA sequence: TGTGCCACCAGCAGAGGGGGCCGGAGCTCCTACAATGAGCAGTTCTTC. It specifies CATSRGGRSSYNEQFF. This chain connects TRBV15 to TRBJ2-1; D may be TRBD1 (5 bases). Per germline, CDR1 LNHNV and CDR2 YYDKDF (reference sequence). This CDR3 spans 16 amino acids. V lost 1 base, J lost 0 bases, and 10 bases lay in between.